This T cell receptor beta chain emerged from a study of blood T cell repertoires in COVID-19. Turning to the study itself: PBMCs, B-cell-depleted T cells, or T cells were the source of the cDNA or gDNA that made up the material.

Deletions cut 6 bases from V and 5 bases from J, with 14 bases between. The CDR3 totals 14 residues. CDR1 and CDR2 from the germline V gene are MDHEN and SYDVKM. One Seattle source followed patients from active infection through their disease course. Source study methods: Amplifying reference gene primers gave estimates of nucleated cell counts. The repertoire was sequenced with immunoSEQ multiplex PCR; TCRdb's copy has only in-frame clones and lacks some. Clonal size and the V and J genes are those of that table, whereas D and trimming came from the DNA. The data show about 280,000 clones, with roughly 91% seen just once and around 10% held by the top ten.

This chain links TRBV28 with TRBJ2-1; a weak D match, TRBD1 (6 bases). The sequenced sample was peripheral blood. This clonotype was obtained from a woman under 40 with COVID-19, enrolled during active disease. The CDR3 sequence is CASRRQAANNEQFF. The CDR3 nucleotides read TGTGCCAGCAGGAGACAGGCGGCTAACAATGAGCAGTTCTTC.